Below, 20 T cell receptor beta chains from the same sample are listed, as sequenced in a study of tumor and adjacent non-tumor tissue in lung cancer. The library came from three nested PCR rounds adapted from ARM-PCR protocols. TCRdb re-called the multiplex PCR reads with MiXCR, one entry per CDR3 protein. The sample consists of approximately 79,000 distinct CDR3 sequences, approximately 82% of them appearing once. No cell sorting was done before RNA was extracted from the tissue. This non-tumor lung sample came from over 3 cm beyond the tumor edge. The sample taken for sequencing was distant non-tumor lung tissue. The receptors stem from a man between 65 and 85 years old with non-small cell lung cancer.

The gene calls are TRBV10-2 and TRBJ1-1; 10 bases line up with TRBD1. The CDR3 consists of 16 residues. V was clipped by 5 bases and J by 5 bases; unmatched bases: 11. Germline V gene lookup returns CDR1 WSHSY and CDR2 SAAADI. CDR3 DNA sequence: TGCGCCAGCAGTCCAGGGGACAGGGGAAAGGGTACTGAAGCTTTCTTT. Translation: CASSPGDRGKGTEAFF.

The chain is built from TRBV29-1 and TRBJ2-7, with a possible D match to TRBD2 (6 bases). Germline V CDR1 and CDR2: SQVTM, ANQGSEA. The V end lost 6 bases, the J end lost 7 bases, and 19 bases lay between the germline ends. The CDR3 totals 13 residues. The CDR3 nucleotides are TGCAGCGTCGGCACTAGCAGAGCCGGGGAGCAGTACTTC. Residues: CSVGTSRAGEQYF.

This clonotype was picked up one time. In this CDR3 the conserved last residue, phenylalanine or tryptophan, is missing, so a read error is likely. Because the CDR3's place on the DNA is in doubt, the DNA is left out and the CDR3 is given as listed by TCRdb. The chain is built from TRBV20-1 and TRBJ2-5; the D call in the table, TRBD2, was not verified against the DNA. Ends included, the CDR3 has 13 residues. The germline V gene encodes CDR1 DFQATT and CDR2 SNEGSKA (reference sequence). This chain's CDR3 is CSAAPGLQETRYS.

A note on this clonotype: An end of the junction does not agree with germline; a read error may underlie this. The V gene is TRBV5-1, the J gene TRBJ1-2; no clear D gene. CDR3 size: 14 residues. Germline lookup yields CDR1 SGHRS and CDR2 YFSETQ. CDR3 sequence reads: CASSLASANYGYTF. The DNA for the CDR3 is TGCGCCAGTAGCTTGGCTTCAGCTAACTATGGCTACACCTTC.

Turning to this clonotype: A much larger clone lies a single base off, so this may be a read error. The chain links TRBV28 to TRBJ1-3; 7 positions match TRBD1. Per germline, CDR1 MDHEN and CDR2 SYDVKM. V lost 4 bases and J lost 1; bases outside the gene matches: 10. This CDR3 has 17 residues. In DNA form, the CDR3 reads TGTGCCAGCAGTTCCATGACAGGGTTGAGATCTGGAAACACCATATATTTT. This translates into CASSSMTGLRSGNTIYF.

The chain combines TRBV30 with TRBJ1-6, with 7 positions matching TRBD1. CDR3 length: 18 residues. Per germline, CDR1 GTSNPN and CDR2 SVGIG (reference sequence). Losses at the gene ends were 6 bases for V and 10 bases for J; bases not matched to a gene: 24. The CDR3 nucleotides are TGTGCCTGCCCGAACCAGGGGGTTCCGGTGTTGAGAGGGTCACCCCTCCACTTT. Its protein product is CACPNQGVPVLRGSPLHF.

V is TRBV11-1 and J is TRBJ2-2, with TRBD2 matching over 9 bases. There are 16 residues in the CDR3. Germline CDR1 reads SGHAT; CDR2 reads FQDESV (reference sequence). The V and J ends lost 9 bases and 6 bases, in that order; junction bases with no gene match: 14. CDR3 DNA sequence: TGTGCCAGGAGTGGCCGTGCGGTAGCGGGGGCCGGGGAGCTGTTTTTT. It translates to CARSGRAVAGAGELFF.

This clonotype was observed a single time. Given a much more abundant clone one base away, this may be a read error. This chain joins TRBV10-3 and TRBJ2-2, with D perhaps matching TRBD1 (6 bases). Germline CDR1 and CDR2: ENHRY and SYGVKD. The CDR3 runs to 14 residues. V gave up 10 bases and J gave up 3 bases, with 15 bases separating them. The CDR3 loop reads CANIQGLDTGELFF. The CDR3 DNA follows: TGTGCCAACATACAGGGTCTCGACACCGGGGAGCTGTTTTTT.

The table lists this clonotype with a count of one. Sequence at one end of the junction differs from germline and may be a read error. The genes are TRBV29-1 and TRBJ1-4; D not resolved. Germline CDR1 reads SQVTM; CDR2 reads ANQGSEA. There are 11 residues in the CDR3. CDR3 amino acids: CSGTEDERLFF. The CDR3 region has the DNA TGCAGCGGGACGGAAGACGAAAGACTGTTTTTT.

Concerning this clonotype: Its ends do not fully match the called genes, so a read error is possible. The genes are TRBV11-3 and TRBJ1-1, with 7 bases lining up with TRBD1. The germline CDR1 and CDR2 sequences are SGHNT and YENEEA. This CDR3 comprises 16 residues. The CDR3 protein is CASILRDRTLNPDAFF. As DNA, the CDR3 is TGTGCCAGCATCCTCCGGGACAGAACCCTAAACCCTGATGCTTTCTTT.

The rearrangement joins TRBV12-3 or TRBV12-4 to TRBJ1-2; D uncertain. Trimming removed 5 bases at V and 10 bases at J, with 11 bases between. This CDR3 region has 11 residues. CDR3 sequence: CASSPDEDYTF. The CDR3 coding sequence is TGTGCCAGCAGTCCAGACGAAGACTACACCTTC.

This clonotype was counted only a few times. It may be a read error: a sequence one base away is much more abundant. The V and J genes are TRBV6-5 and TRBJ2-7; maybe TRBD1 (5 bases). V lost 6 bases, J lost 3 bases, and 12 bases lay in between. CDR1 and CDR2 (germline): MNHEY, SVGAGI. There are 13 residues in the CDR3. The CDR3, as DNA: TGTGCCAGCAGCCGGACATGGGACTACGAGCAGTACTTC. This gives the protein CASSRTWDYEQYF.

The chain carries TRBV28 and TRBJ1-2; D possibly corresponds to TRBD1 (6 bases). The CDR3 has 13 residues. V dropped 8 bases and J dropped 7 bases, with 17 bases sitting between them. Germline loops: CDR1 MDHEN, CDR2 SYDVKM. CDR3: CASGAGATRGYTF. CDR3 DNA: TGTGCCAGCGGAGCGGGGGCCACTCGTGGCTACACCTTC.

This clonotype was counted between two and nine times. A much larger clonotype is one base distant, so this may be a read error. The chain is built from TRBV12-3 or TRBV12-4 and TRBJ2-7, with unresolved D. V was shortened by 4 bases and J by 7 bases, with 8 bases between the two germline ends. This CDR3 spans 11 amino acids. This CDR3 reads CASSYVAEQYF. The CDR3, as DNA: TGTGCCAGCAGTTATGTTGCGGAGCAGTACTTC.

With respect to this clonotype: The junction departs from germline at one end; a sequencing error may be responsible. The CDR3 DNA is TGCAGTTCTAGACTGGTGACCCCCAATGAGCAGTTCTTC. Translated, it gives CSSRLVTPNEQFF. The chain combines TRBV20-1 with TRBJ2-1; no clear D gene. In germline, CDR1 is DFQATT, CDR2 SNEGSKA (reference sequence). CDR3 length: 13 amino acids.

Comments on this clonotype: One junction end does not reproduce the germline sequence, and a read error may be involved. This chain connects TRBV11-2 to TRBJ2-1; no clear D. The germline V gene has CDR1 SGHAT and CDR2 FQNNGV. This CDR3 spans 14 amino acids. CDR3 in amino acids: CTSSESLVGNEQFF. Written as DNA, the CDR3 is TGTACCAGCAGCGAGTCGTTAGTGGGAAATGAGCAGTTCTTC. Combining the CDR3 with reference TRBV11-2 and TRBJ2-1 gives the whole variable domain EAGVAQSPRYKIIEKRQSVAFWCNPISGHATLYWYQQILGQGPKLLIQFQNNGVVDDSQLPKDRFSAERLKGVDSTLKIQPAKLEDSAVYLCTSSESLVGNEQFFGPGTRLTVL.

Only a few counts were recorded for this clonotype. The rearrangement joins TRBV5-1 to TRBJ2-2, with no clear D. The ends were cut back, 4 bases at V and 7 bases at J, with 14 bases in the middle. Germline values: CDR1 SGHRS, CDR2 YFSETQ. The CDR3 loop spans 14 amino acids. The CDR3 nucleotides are TGCGCCAGCAGCCTGGGTTGGGGTAACGGGGAGCTGTTTTTT. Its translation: CASSLGWGNGELFF.

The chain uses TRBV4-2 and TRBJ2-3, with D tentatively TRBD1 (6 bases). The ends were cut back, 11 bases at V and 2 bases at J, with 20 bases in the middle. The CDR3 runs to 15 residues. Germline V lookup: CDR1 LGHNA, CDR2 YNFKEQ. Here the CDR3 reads CAGNQADRTTDTQYF. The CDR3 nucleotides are TGTGCCGGTAACCAAGCGGACAGAACCACAGATACGCAGTATTTT.

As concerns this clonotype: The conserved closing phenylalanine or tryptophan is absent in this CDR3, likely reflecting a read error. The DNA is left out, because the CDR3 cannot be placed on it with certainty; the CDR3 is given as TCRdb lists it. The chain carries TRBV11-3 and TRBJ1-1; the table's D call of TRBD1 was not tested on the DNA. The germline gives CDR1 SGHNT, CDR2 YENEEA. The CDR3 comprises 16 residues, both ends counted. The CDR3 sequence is CASSFRDRILNTEAII.

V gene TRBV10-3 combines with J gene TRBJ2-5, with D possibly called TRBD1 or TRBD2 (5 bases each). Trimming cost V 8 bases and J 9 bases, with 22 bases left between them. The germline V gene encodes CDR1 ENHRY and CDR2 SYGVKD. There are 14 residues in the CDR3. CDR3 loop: CAIDGGTGMEAQYF. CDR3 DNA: TGTGCCATCGATGGTGGGACGGGGATGGAGGCCCAGTACTTC.